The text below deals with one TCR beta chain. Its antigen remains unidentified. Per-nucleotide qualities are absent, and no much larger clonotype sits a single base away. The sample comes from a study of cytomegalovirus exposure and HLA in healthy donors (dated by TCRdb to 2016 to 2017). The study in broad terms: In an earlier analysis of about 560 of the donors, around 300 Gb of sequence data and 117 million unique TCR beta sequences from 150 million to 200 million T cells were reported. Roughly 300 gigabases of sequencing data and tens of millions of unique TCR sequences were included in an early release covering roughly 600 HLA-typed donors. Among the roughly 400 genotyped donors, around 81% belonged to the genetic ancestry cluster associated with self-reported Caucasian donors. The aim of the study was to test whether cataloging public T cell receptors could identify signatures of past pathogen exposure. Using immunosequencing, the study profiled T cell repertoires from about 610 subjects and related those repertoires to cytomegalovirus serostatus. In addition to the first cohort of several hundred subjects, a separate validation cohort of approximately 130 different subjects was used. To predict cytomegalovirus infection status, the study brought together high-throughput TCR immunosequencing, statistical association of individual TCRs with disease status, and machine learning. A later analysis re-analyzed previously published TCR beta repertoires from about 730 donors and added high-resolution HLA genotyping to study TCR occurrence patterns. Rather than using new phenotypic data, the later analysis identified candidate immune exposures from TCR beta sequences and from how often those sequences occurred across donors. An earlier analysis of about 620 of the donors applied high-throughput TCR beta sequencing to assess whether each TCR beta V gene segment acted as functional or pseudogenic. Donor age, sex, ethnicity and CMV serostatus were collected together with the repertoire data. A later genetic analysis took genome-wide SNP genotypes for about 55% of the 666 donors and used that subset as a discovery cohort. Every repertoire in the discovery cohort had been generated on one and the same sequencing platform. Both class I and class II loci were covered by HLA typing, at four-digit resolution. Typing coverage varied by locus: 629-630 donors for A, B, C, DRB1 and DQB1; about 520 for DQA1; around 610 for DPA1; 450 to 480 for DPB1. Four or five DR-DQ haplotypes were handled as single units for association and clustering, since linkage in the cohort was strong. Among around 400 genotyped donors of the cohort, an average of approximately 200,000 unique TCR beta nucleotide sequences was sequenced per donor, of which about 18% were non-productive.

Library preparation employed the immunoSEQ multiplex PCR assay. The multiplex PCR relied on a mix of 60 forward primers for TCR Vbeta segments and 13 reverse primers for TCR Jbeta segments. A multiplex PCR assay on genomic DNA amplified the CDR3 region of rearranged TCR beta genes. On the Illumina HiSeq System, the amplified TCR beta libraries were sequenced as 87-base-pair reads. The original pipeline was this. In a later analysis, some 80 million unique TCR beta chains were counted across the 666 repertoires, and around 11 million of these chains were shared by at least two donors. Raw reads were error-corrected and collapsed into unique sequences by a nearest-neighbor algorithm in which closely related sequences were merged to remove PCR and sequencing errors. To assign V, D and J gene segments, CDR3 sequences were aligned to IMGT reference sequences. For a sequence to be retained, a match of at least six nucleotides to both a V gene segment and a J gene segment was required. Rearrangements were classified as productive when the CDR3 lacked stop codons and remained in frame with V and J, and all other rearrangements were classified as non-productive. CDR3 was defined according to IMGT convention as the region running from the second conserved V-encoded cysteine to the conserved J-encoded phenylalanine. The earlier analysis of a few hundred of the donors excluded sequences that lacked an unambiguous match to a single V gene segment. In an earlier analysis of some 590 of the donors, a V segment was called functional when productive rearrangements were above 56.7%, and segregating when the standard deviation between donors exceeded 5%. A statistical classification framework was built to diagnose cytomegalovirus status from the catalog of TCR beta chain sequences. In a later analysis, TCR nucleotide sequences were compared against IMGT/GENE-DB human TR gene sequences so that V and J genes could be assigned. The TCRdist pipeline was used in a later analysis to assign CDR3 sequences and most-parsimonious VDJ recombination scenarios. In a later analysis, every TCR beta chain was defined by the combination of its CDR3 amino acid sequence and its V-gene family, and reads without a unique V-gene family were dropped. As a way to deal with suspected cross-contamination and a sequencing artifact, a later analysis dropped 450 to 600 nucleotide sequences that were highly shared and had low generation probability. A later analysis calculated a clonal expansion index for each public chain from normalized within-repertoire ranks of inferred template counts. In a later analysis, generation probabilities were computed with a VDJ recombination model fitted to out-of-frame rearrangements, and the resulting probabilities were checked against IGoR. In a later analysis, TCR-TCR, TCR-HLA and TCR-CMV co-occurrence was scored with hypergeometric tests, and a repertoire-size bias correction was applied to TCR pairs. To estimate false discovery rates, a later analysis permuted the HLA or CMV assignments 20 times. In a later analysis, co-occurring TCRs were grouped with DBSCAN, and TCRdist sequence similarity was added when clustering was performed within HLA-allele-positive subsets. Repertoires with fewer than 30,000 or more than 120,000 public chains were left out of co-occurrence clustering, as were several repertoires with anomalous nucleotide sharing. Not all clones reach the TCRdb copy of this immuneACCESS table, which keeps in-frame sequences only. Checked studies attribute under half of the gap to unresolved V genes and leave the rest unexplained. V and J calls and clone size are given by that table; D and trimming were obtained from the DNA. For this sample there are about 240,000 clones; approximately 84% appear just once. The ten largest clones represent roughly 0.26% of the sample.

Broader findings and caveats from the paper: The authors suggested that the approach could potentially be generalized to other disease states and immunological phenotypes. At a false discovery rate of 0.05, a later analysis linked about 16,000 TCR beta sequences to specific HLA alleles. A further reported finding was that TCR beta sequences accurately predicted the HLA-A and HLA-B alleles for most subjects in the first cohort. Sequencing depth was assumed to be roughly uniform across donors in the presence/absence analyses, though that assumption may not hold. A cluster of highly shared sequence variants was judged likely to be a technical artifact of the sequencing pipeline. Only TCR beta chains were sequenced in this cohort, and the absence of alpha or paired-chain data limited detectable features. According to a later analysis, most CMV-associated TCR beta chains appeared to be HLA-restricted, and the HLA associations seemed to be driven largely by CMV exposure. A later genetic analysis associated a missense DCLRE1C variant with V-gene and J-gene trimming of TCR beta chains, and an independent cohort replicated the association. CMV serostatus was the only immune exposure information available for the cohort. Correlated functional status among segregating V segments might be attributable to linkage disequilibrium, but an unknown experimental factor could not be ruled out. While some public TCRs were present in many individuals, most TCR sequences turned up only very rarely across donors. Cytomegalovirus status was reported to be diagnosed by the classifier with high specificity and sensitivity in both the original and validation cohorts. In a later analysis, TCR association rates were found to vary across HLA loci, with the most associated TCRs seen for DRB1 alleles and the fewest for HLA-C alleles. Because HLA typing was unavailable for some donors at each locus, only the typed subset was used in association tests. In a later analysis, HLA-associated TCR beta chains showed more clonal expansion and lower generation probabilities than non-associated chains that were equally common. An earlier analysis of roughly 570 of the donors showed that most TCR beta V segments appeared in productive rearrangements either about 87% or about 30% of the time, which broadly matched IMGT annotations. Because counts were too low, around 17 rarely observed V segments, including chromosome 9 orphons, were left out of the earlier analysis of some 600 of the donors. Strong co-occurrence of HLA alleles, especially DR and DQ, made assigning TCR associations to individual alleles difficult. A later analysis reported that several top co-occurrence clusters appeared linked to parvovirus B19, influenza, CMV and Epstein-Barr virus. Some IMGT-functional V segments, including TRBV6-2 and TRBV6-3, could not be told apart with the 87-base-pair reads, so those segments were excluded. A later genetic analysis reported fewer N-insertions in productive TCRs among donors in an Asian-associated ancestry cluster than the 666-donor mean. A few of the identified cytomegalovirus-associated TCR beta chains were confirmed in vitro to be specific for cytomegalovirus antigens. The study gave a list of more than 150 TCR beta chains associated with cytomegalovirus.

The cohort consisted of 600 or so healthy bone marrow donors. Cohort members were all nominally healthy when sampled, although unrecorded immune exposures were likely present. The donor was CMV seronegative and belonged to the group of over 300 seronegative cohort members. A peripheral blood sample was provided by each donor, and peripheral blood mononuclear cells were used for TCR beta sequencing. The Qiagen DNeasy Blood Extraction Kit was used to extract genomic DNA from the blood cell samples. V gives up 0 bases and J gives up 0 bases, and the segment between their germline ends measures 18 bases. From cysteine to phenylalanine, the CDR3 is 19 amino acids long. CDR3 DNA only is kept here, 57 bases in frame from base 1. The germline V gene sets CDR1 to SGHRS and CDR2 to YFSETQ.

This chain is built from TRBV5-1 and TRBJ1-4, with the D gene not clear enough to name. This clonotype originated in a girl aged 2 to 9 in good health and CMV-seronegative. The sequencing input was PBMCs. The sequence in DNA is TGCGCCAGCAGCTTGGTTGGTTTAGCATCTGGAGCAACTAATGAAAAACTGTTTTTT. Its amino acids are CASSLVGLASGATNEKLFF.